This is a list of T cell receptor beta chains from one sample in a study of T-cell reconstitution after alpha-beta-depleted transplantation in children. MiXCR, run by TCRdb on the PCR reads, gives a single entry per CDR3 protein. The table records 210,000 or so distinct CDR3 sequences, roughly 10% of them present only once. This specimen was PBMCs, taken before TCRalphabeta/CD19-depleted stem cell transplant. The receptors shown here come from a child less than two years old with acute myeloid leukemia, due to receive a stem cell transplant. CDR3s include the opening cysteine and the closing phenylalanine or tryptophan. A D gene is named only where the DNA matches it firmly. The size field is filled for only some rows; it gives once, few, many or a size class.

j_call clone_size d_call v_call cdr3_aa cdr3_nt
TRBJ1-6 many - TRBV11-2 CASSTYRGRNSPLHF TGTGCCAGCAGCACATACCGGGGCCGAAATTCACCCCTCCACTTT
TRBJ1-5 many - TRBV5-6 CASSLRGGNNQPQHF TGTGCCAGCAGCCTAAGGGGGGGAAACAATCAGCCCCAGCATTTT
TRBJ2-7 few - TRBV20-1 CSALGGGGTYEQYF TGCAGTGCTCTAGGGGGAGGAGGGACCTACGAGCAGTACTTC
TRBJ1-2 many - TRBV29-1 CIGHADYYGYTF TGCATCGGTCACGCGGATTACTATGGCTACACCTTC
TRBJ1-1 many - TRBV7-9 CASSLGPGSGNTEAFF TGTGCCAGCAGCTTAGGCCCCGGTTCCGGTAACACTGAAGCTTTCTTT
TRBJ2-2 many TRBD2 TRBV2 CASSTGGAGELFF TGTGCCAGCAGCACTGGGGGGGCCGGGGAGCTGTTTTTT
TRBJ1-2 many TRBD1 TRBV7-9 CASSDRTGGYYGYTF TGTGCCAGCAGCGACCGGACAGGGGGTTACTATGGCTACACCTTC
TRBJ2-1 many - TRBV9 CASSVALGWNNEQFF TGTGCCAGCAGCGTAGCTCTGGGTTGGAACAATGAGCAGTTCTTC
TRBJ2-1 many TRBD2 TRBV7-3 CASSLGLAGAYNEQFF TGTGCCAGCAGCTTGGGACTAGCGGGAGCCTACAATGAGCAGTTCTTC
TRBJ2-1 many - TRBV20-1 CSATGTSYNEQFF TGCAGTGCTACGGGGACGTCCTACAATGAGCAGTTCTTC
TRBJ2-7 few - TRBV7-9 CASSFMSLIGGEQYF TGTGCCAGCAGCTTCATGTCGTTAATAGGGGGCGAGCAGTACTTC
TRBJ1-1 many TRBD1 TRBV5-1 CASRVGQAPNTEAFF TGCGCCAGCAGGGTGGGACAGGCGCCGAACACTGAAGCTTTCTTT
TRBJ2-1 many - TRBV5-1 CASSLAAGSGNEQFF TGCGCCAGCAGCTTGGCGGCGGGATCGGGGAATGAGCAGTTCTTC
TRBJ2-7 - - TRBV28 CTSIGTDYEQYF TGTACCAGCATCGGGACGGACTACGAGCAGTACTTC
TRBJ2-3 many TRBD2 TRBV4-1 CASSQEGTSVWQYF TGCGCCAGCAGCCAGGAAGGGACTAGCGTGTGGCAGTATTTT
TRBJ2-1 - - TRBV7-9 CASSLSPQISSYNEQFF TGTGCCAGCAGCTTAAGCCCCCAAATAAGCTCCTACAATGAGCAGTTCTTC